The 22 T cell receptor beta chains below all came from one sample that was sequenced in a study of blood T cell repertoires in COVID-19. This table comes from immunoSEQ multiplex PCR, and its TCRdb copy is limited to in-frame clones, with some not included. The sample has about 64,000 clones; approximately 91% are singletons. Sequencing used peripheral blood. The receptors derive from a human donor in a cohort sampled during active COVID-19.

This rearrangement joins TRBV6-4 to TRBJ1-6; maybe TRBD1 (5 bases). V was clipped by 4 bases and J by 9 bases, with 19 bases between them. The germline gives CDR1 MRHNA, CDR2 SNTAGT. The CDR3 runs to 16 residues. This CDR3 is CASSAANQGVGSPLHF. In DNA form, the CDR3 reads TGTGCCAGCAGTGCCGCCAACCAGGGTGTCGGTTCACCCCTCCACTTT.

CDR3 region: CASSQDGTGGTYEQYF. DNA for the CDR3: TGCGCCAGCAGCCAAGATGGGACAGGGGGGACCTACGAGCAGTACTTC. The chain carries TRBV4-1 and TRBJ2-7; TRBD1 aligns across 11 bases. With V trimmed by 0 bases and J by 2 bases, 3 bases remained unmatched. CDR3 length: 16 residues. Per the germline V gene, CDR1 is MGHRA and CDR2 is YSYEKL.

This rearrangement joins TRBV6-2 or TRBV6-3 to TRBJ2-6; tentative D call: TRBD1 (6 bases). Germline V gene lookup returns CDR1 MNHEY and CDR2 SVGEGT. V was clipped by 1 base and J by 0 bases, with 13 bases between them. The length of the CDR3 is 18 residues. This CDR3 is CASSYLTGTGSGANVLTF. The CDR3 coding sequence is TGTGCCAGCAGTTACTTAACAGGGACCGGCTCTGGGGCCAACGTCCTGACTTTC.

The chain employs TRBV6-2 or TRBV6-3 and TRBJ2-5, with 7 nucleotides matching TRBD2. CDR1 is MNHEY, CDR2 SVGEGT, per germline. The V segment lost 1 base and the J segment 4 bases; nucleotides outside the gene matches: 6. This CDR3 is built from 15 residues. CDR3 sequence (DNA): TGTGCCAGCAGTTACTTTGGGGGGGAGGTAGAGACCCAGTACTTC. Its protein product is CASSYFGGEVETQYF.

This chain links TRBV4-3 with TRBJ2-5; a possible D gene is TRBD1 (5 bases). Per germline, CDR1 LGHNA and CDR2 YSLEER. V lost 1 base and J lost 0, with 15 bases in between. The CDR3 contains 17 residues. The CDR3 spells CASSQGSAGSDQETQYF. The DNA of the CDR3 is TGCGCCAGCAGCCAAGGCTCCGCAGGGTCCGACCAAGAGACCCAGTACTTC.

The chain is built from TRBV28 and TRBJ2-5; TRBD2 agrees at 9 bases. Germline trimming cut 2 bases from V and 1 base from J; bases unmatched to any gene: 8. The CDR3 totals 17 residues. Looked up from germline, CDR1 is MDHEN and CDR2 is SYDVKM. CDR3 sequence (DNA): TGTGCCAGCAGTTTAATCCCCAGTAGCGGGAGCCAAGAGACCCAGTACTTC. The encoded protein is CASSLIPSSGSQETQYF.

The chain combines TRBV25-1 with TRBJ1-6, with D hard to call. V lost 1 base, J lost 7 bases, and 5 bases lay in between. Germline CDR1 and CDR2: MGHDK and SYGVNS. The CDR3 runs 13 residues. The CDR3 DNA sequence: TGTGCCAGCAGTGAATTAAGCAATTCACCCCTCCACTTT. Translation: CASSELSNSPLHF.

This chain connects TRBV28 to TRBJ1-2; maybe TRBD1 (5 bases). Between the trimmed V and J ends, which lost 5 bases and 2 bases, there was a span of 15 bases. Germline V lookup: CDR1 MDHEN, CDR2 SYDVKM. The CDR3 extends over 15 amino acids. This chain's CDR3 is CASSGAGFENYGYTF. The DNA of the CDR3 is TGTGCCAGCAGTGGGGCGGGGTTCGAGAACTATGGCTACACCTTC.

The chain is built from TRBV29-1 and TRBJ2-5; possibly TRBD2 for D (6 bases). The CDR3 is 13 residues long. Germline CDR1 reads SQVTM; CDR2 reads ANQGSEA. Trimming stripped 5 bases from V and 2 bases from J, with 12 bases between. The CDR3 protein is CSVIYRGQETQYF. The CDR3 bases are TGCAGCGTTATCTATCGGGGGCAAGAGACCCAGTACTTC.

This chain uses TRBV4-2 with TRBJ2-5, with 8 bases matching TRBD1. This CDR3 region has 16 residues. The junction had 4 bases not matched to a gene; V was cut back by 0 bases and J by 1 base. Germline CDR1 reads LGHNA; CDR2 reads YNFKEQ. CDR3 loop: CASSQELGQGQETQYF. The CDR3 DNA reads as TGTGCCAGCAGCCAAGAACTCGGACAGGGCCAAGAGACCCAGTACTTC.

This chain links TRBV27 with TRBJ1-2, with D uncertain. Trimming left V 3 bases short and J 4 bases short, with 9 bases between. In germline, CDR1 is MNHEY, CDR2 SMNVEV (reference sequence). The CDR3 is made up of 13 amino acids. Here the CDR3 reads CASSLGRSYGYTF. In nucleotides, the CDR3 is TGTGCCAGCAGTTTGGGCAGATCCTATGGCTACACCTTC.

The chain couples TRBV6-4 to TRBJ2-1; 8 bases match TRBD2. With 4 bases clipped from V and 7 bases from J, the junction kept 18 bases outside the gene matches. This CDR3 comprises 18 residues. Germline assignment: CDR1 MRHNA and CDR2 SNTAGT. CDR3 protein: CASSVEAHRPLAVNEQFF. In DNA form, the CDR3 reads TGTGCCAGCAGTGTGGAAGCCCATCGTCCACTAGCGGTTAATGAGCAGTTCTTC.

This chain uses TRBV5-4 with TRBJ1-5; D is perhaps TRBD1 (6 bases). V dropped 3 bases and J dropped 2 bases, with 9 bases sitting between them. From germline, CDR1 is SGHNT and CDR2 YYREEE (reference sequence). This CDR3 spans 14 amino acids. CDR3 in amino acids: CASSSGVGNQPQHF. The CDR3 DNA sequence: TGTGCCAGCAGCTCAGGGGTGGGCAATCAGCCCCAGCATTTT.

The gene calls are TRBV5-1 and TRBJ2-1; a weak D match, TRBD1 (6 bases). The V end lost 3 bases, the J end lost 0 bases, and 10 bases lay between the germline ends. Germline values: CDR1 SGHRS, CDR2 YFSETQ. The CDR3 is made up of 15 amino acids. DNA for the CDR3: TGCGCCAGCAGCTACACAGGGATCTCCTACAATGAGCAGTTCTTC. It is translated as CASSYTGISYNEQFF.

J is TRBJ1-2 and V is TRBV28; 8 bases line up with TRBD1. This CDR3 is built from 13 residues. Trimming at V came to 5 bases and at J to 4 bases, leaving 3 bases not matched to a gene. Germline CDR1 and CDR2: MDHEN and SYDVKM. CDR3 nucleotide sequence: TGTGCCAGCAGTACAGGGGGTGGCTATGGCTACACCTTC. Its translation: CASSTGGGYGYTF.

CDR3 sequence reads: CATSRDRLAGAIDTQYF. In DNA form, the CDR3 reads TGTGCCACCAGCAGAGATAGGCTAGCGGGAGCGATAGATACGCAGTATTTT. This chain joins TRBV15 and TRBJ2-3, with 10 bases aligning to TRBD2. CDR1 and CDR2 (germline): LNHNV, YYDKDF (reference sequence). The V segment lost 0 bases and the J segment 5 bases; nucleotides outside the gene matches: 8. CDR3 length: 17 amino acids.

This chain uses TRBV5-1 with TRBJ2-5, with D possibly TRBD1 on 6 matching bases. This CDR3 has 17 amino acids. Germline CDR1 and CDR2: SGHRS and YFSETQ. V gave up 2 bases and J gave up 5 bases, with 22 bases separating them. The CDR3: CASSFNGQRGTAETQYF. The DNA of the CDR3 is TGCGCCAGCAGCTTCAACGGACAGAGGGGAACCGCGGAGACCCAGTACTTC.

The chain combines TRBV7-9 with TRBJ2-5; 10 bases are a match to TRBD2. Germline V CDR1 and CDR2: SEHNR, FQNEAQ (reference sequence). V dropped 5 bases and J dropped 3; count of bases not matched to a gene: 6. This CDR3 spans 15 amino acids. The CDR3, as DNA: TGTGCCAGCAGCAGACCGGGACTAGCGAAAGAGACCCAGTACTTC. Encoded protein: CASSRPGLAKETQYF.

This chain links TRBV11-2 with TRBJ2-1, with 7 bases identical to TRBD2. V shed 2 bases, J shed 6 bases, and the junction held 7 bases outside the gene matches. This CDR3 region has 15 residues. Germline CDR1 and CDR2: SGHAT and FQNNGV. The CDR3 DNA is TGTGCCAGCAGCTTATGGGGGAGGGCGGTCAATGAGCAGTTCTTC. Translating gives CASSLWGRAVNEQFF.

V usage is TRBV5-1 and J usage is TRBJ2-3; perhaps TRBD2 as D (6 bases). With 0 bases removed from V and 3 bases from J, the gap between germline ends came to 11 bases. Germline V lookup: CDR1 SGHRS, CDR2 YFSETQ. CDR3 size: 15 residues. The CDR3 protein is CASSLGSGPTDTQYF. In DNA, the CDR3 is TGCGCCAGCAGCTTGGGGAGCGGGCCAACAGATACGCAGTATTTT.

The genes are TRBV7-2 and TRBJ2-1; 10 bases are shared with TRBD2. V lost 2 bases and J lost 5; bases outside the gene matches: 12. The CDR3 runs 18 residues. Looked up from germline, CDR1 is SGHTA and CDR2 is FQGNSA. CDR3 nucleotide sequence: TGTGCCAGCAGCTTACGGCGGTGGGGACTAGCGACTAACAATGAGCAGTTCTTC. Protein sequence: CASSLRRWGLATNNEQFF.

V usage is TRBV5-5 and J usage is TRBJ1-5, with D possibly matching TRBD1 (5 bases). The CDR3 is 17 residues long. The V gene's germline CDR1 is SGHKS and CDR2 YYEKEE (reference sequence). V shed 3 bases and J shed 0 bases, with 16 bases lying between them. The CDR3 bases are TGTGCCAGCAGCTGGAAGGACAAGTTCTATAGCAATCAGCCCCAGCATTTT. Protein product: CASSWKDKFYSNQPQHF.